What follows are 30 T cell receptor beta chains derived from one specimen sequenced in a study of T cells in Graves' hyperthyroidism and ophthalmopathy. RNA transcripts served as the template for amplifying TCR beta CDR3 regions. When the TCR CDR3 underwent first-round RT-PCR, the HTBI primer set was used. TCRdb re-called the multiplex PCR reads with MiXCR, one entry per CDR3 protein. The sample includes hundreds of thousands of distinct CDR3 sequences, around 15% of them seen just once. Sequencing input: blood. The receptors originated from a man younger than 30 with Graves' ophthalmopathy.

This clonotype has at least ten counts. This chain's CDR3 is CSAPLAGGGDTQYF. The CDR3 nucleotides are TGCAGTGCTCCACTAGCGGGAGGAGGAGATACGCAGTATTTT. The chain joins TRBV20-1 to TRBJ2-3, with 12 positions matching TRBD2. Losses at the gene ends were 5 bases for V and 5 bases for J; bases not matched to a gene: 5. The CDR3 runs 14 residues. Germline values: CDR1 DFQATT, CDR2 SNEGSKA (reference sequence).

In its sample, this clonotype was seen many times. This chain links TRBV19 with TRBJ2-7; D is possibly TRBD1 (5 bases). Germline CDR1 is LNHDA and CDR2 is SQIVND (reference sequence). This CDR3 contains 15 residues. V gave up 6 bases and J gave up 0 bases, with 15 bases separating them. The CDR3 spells CASRITGGSSYEQYF. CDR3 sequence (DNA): TGTGCCAGTAGAATTACAGGTGGAAGCTCCTACGAGCAGTACTTC.

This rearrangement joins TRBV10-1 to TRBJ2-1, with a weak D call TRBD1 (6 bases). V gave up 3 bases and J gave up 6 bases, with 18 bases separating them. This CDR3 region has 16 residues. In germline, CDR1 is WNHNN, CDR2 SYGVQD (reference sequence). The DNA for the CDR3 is TGCGCCAGCAGTGACGCCGGGACACGGTGGGTCAATGAGCAGTTCTTC. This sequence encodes CASSDAGTRWVNEQFF.

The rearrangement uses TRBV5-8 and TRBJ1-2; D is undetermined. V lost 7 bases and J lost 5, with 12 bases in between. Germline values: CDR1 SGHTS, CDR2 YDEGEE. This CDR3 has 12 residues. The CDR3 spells CASSKENYGYTF. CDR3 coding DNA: TGTGCCAGCTCGAAAGAAAATTATGGCTACACCTTC.

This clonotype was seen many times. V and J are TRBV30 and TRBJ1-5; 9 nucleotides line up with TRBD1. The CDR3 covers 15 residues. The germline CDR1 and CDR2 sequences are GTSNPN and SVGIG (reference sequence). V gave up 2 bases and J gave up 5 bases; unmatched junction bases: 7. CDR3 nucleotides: TGTGCCTGGAGTTACCGGGACAGGGATTATCAGCCCCAGCATTTT. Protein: CAWSYRDRDYQPQHF.

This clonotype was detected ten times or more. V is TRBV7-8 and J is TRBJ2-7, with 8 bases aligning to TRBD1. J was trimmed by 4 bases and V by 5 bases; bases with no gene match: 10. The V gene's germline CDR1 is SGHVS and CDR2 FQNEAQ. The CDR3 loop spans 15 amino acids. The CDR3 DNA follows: TGTGCCAGCAGCCCCCCCGGCAGGGGGCCTTACGAGCAGTACTTC. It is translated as CASSPPGRGPYEQYF.

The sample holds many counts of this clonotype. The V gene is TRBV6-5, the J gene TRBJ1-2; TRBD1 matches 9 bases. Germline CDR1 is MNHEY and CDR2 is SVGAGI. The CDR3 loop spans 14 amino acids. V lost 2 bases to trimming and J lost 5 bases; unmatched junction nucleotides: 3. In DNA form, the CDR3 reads TGTGCCAGCAGTTACATAGGGACAGGGTATGGCTACACCTTC. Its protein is CASSYIGTGYGYTF.

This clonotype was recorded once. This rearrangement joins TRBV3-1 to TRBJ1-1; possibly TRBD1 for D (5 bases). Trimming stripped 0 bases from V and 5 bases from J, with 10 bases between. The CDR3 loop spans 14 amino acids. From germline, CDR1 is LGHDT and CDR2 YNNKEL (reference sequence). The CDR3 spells CASSQEGTGTEAFF. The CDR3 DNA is TGTGCCAGCAGCCAAGAGGGGACGGGGACTGAAGCTTTCTTT. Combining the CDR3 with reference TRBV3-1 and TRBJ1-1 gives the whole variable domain DTAVSQTPKYLVTQMGNDKSIKCEQNLGHDTMYWYKQDSKKFLKIMFSYNNKELIINETVPNRFSPKSPDKAHLNLHINSLELGDSAVYFCASSQEGTGTEAFFGQGTRLTVV.

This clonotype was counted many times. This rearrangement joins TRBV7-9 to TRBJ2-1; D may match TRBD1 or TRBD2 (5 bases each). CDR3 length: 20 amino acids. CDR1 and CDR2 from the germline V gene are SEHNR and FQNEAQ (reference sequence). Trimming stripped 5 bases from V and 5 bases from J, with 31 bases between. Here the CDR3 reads CASSKNSLPGQRRFNNEQFF. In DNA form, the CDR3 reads TGTGCCAGCAGCAAGAACAGTCTTCCGGGGCAACGGCGGTTTAACAATGAGCAGTTCTTC.

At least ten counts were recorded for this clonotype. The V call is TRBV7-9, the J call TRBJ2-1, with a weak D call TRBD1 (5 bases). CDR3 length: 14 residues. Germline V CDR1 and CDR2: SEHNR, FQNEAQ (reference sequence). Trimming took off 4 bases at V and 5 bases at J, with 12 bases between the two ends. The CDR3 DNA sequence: TGTGCCAGCAGCTCTGCAGGGTTGAACAATGAGCAGTTCTTC. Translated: CASSSAGLNNEQFF.

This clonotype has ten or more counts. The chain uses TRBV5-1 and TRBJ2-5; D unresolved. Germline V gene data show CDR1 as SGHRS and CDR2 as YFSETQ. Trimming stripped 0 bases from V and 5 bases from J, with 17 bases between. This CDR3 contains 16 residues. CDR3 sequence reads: CASSLGASFSQETQYF. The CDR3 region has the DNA TGCGCCAGCAGCTTGGGGGCAAGTTTTAGTCAGGAGACCCAGTACTTC.

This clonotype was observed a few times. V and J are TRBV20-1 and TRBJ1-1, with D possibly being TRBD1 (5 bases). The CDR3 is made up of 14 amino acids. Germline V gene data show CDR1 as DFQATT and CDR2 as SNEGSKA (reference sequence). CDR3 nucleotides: TGCAGCGCTGTTGCGGGACGGGCGAACACTGAAGCTTTCTTT. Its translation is CSAVAGRANTEAFF.

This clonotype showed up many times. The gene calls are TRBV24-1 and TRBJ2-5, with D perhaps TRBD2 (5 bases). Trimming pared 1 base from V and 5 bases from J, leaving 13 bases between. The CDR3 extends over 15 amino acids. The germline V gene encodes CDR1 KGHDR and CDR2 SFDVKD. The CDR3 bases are TGTGCCACCAGTGATTTCCGGGGAATTACGGAGACCCAGTACTTC. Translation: CATSDFRGITETQYF.

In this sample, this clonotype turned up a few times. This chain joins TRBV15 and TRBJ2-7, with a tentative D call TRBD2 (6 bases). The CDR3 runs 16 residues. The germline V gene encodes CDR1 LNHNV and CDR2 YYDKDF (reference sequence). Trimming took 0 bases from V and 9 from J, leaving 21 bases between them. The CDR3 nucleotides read TGTGCCACCAGCAGAGATGGAGGGACCCTCGGATTAGTGCAGTACTTC. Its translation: CATSRDGGTLGLVQYF.

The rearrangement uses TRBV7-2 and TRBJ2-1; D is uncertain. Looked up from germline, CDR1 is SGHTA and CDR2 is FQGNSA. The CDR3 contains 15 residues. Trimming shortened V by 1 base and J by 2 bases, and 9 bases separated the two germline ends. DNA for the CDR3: TGTGCCAGCAGCTTAGGAAGACCTACCTACAATGAGCAGTTCTTC. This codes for CASSLGRPTYNEQFF.

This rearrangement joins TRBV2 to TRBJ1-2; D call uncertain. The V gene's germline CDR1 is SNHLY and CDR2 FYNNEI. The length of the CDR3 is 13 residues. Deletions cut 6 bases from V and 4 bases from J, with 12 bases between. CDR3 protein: CASRQLPGYGYTF. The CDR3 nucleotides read TGTGCCAGCAGACAACTCCCGGGCTATGGCTACACCTTC.

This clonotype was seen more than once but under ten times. The CDR3: CAISESSDSWGQYF. Written as DNA, the CDR3 is TGTGCCATCAGTGAGTCGAGCGACTCCTGGGGGCAGTACTTC. The chain combines TRBV10-3 with TRBJ2-7; D unclear. Germline assignment: CDR1 ENHRY and CDR2 SYGVKD. CDR3 length: 14 residues. V lost 0 bases, J lost 9 bases, and 15 bases lay in between.

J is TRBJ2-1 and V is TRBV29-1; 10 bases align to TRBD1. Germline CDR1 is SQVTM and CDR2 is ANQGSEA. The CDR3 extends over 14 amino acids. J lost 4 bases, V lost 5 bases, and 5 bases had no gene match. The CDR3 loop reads CSVSGTGVYNEQFF. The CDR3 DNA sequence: TGCAGCGTTTCCGGGACAGGGGTTTACAATGAGCAGTTCTTC.

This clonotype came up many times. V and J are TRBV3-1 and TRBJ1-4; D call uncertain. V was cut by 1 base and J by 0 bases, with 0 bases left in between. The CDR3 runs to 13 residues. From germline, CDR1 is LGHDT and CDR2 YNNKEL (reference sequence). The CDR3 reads CASSQATNEKLFF. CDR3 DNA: TGTGCCAGCAGCCAAGCAACTAATGAAAAACTGTTTTTT.

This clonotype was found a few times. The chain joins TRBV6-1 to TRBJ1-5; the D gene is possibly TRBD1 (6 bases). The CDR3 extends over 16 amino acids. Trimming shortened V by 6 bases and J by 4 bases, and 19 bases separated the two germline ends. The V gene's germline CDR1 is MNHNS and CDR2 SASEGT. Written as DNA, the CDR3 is TGTGCCAGCAGCTCCGGGACAAGGGCCTCGAATCAGCCCCAGCATTTT. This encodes CASSSGTRASNQPQHF.

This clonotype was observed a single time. DNA for the CDR3: TGTGCCATCAGGAGCCCCGCGGCTTACAATGAGCAGTTCTTC. Protein sequence: CAIRSPAAYNEQFF. The chain has TRBV10-3 and TRBJ2-1; D ambiguous. V was cut by 6 bases and J by 4 bases, with 13 bases left in between. This CDR3 has 14 amino acids. Germline loops: CDR1 ENHRY, CDR2 SYGVKD.

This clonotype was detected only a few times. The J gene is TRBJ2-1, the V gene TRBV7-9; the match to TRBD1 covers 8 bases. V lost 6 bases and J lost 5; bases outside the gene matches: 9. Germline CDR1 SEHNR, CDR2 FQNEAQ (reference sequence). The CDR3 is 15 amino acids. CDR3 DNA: TGTGCCAGCAGTTTACCGGACAGGGCGAACAATGAGCAGTTCTTC. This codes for CASSLPDRANNEQFF.

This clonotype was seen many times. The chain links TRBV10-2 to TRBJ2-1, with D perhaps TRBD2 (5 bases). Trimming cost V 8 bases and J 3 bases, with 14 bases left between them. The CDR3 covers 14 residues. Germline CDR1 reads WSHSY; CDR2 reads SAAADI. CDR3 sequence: CASLEGADYNEQFF. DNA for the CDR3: TGCGCCAGCCTCGAGGGAGCGGACTACAATGAGCAGTTCTTC.

In DNA, the CDR3 is TGCGCCAGCAGCCCGCGGGGCGGGAGTCTCACAGATACGCAGTATTTT. It encodes CASSPRGGSLTDTQYF. The rearrangement joins TRBV4-1 to TRBJ2-3; 7 bases align to TRBD2. Germline CDR1 is MGHRA and CDR2 is YSYEKL. Trimming cost V 4 bases and J 2 bases; bases outside gene matches: 9. The CDR3 has 16 residues.

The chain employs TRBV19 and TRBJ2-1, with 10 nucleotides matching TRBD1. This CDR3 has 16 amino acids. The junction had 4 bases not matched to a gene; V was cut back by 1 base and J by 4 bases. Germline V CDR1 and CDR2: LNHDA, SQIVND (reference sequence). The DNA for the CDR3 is TGTGCCAGTAGTATAGGACAGGGGGCGCGATACAATGAGCAGTTCTTC. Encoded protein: CASSIGQGARYNEQFF.

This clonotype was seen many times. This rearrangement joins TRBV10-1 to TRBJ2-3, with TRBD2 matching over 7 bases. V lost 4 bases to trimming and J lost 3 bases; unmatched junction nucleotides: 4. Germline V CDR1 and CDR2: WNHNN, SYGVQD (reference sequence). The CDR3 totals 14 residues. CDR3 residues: CASSVAGATDTQYF. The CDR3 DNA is TGCGCCAGCAGTGTTGCGGGAGCTACAGATACGCAGTATTTT.

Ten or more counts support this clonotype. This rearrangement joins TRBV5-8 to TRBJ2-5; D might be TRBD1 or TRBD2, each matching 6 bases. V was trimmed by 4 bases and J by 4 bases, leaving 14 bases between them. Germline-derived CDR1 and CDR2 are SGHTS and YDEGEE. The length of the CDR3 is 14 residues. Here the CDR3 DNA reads TGTGCCAGCAGCCGGGGGCGGGCCCCAGAGACCCAGTACTTC. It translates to CASSRGRAPETQYF.

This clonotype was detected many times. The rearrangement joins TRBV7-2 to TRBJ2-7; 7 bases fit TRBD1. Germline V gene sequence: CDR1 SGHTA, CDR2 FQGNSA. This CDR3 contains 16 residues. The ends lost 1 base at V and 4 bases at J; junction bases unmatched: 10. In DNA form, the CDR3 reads TGTGCCAGCAGCTTAGAAGAGGAGACAGGGTGGTACGAGCAGTACTTC. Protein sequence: CASSLEEETGWYEQYF.

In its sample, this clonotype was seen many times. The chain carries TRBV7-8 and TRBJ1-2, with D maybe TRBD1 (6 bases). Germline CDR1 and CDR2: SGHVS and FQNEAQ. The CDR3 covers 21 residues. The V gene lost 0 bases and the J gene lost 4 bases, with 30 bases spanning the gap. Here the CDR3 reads CASSLAEAADSALGLGYGYTF. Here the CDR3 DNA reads TGTGCCAGCAGCTTAGCGGAGGCGGCGGACAGCGCCTTGGGCCTGGGCTATGGCTACACCTTC.

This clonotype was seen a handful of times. This CDR3 is CASSESAGGPSDTQYF. The CDR3 bases are TGCGCCAGCAGTGAGTCGGCGGGAGGGCCTTCAGATACGCAGTATTTT. The V and J genes are TRBV10-2 and TRBJ2-3; 9 nucleotides match TRBD2. The CDR3 contains 16 residues. V gave up 0 bases and J gave up 4 bases; unmatched junction bases: 5. CDR1 WSHSY and CDR2 SAAADI come from the germline V gene.